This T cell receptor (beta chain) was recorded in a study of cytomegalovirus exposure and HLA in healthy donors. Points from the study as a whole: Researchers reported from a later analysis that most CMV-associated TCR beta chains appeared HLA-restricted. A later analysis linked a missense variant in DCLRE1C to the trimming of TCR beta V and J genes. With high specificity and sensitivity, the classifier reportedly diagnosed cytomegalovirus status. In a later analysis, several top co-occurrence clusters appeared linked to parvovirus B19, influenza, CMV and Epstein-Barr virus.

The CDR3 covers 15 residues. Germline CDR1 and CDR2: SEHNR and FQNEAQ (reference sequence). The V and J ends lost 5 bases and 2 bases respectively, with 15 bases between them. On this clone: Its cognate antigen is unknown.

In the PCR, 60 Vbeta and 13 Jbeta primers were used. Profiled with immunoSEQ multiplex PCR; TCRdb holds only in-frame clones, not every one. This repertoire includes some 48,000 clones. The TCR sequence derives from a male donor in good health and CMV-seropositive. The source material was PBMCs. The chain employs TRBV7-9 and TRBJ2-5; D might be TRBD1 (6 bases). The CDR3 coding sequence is TGTGCCAGCAGCGGGGCCAGGGGCAGTCAAGAGACCCAGTACTTC. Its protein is CASSGARGSQETQYF.